Listed here are 32 T cell receptor beta chains from one sample, sequenced in a study of shared clonotypes between healthy human individuals. Clones were sequenced by immunoSEQ multiplex PCR, and TCRdb holds only the in-frame ones, with some missing. Among 2 million to 2.5 million clones listed, 92% were seen once. Sequencing was performed on naive CD4+ T cells from PBMCs. Indicated subset: CD45RA+ positively selected. Receptors originate from a young man in good health. Some clones in this sample may be carry-over from other donors' samples.

The J gene is TRBJ2-1, the V gene TRBV11-2; D may be TRBD2 (5 bases). V was pared by 5 bases and J by 2 bases, with 16 bases between. Germline V lookup: CDR1 SGHAT, CDR2 FQNNGV. This CDR3 is 16 amino acids long. This CDR3 reads CASSRGPNGAYNEQFF. The DNA of the CDR3 is TGTGCCAGCAGCCGGGGTCCGAACGGCGCCTACAATGAGCAGTTCTTC.

This rearrangement joins TRBV27 to TRBJ2-1; D is unresolved. Germline-derived CDR1 and CDR2 are MNHEY and SMNVEV (reference sequence). Trimming removed 3 bases from V and 0 bases from J, with 21 bases in between. The CDR3 has 19 residues. The CDR3 nucleotides are TGTGCCAGCAGTTTGGGTCGTGGCAGGCAACCAAGCTCCTACAATGAGCAGTTCTTC. Translating it yields CASSLGRGRQPSSYNEQFF.

V is TRBV29-1 and J is TRBJ1-5; possible D gene TRBD1, 5 bases. The CDR3 length is 13 residues. Per germline, CDR1 SQVTM and CDR2 ANQGSEA. Deletions cut 6 bases from V and 2 bases from J, with 11 bases between. The CDR3 protein is CSVGVGGNQPQHF. The CDR3 bases are TGCAGCGTAGGGGTGGGCGGCAATCAGCCCCAGCATTTT.

The chain is built from TRBV6-6 and TRBJ2-3; a possible D gene is TRBD2 (6 bases). CDR3 size: 14 residues. Trimming pared 5 bases from V and 2 bases from J, leaving 11 bases between. Per the germline V gene, CDR1 is MNHNY and CDR2 is SVGAGI (reference sequence). CDR3 sequence (DNA): TGTGCCAGCAGTCAAAGGGGACTCACAGATACGCAGTATTTT. Protein: CASSQRGLTDTQYF.

This clone has a handful of counts. This chain joins TRBV5-1 and TRBJ2-3, with TRBD2 matching 8 bases. V shed 1 base, J shed 4 bases, and the junction held 8 bases outside the gene matches. Germline CDR1 is SGHRS and CDR2 is YFSETQ. The CDR3 consists of 16 residues. This CDR3 reads CASSLTAGGSADTQYF. The CDR3 DNA sequence: TGCGCCAGCAGCTTGACGGCGGGAGGATCGGCAGATACGCAGTATTTT.

The count of this clone is one. J is TRBJ2-3 and V is TRBV5-6; 10 bases line up with TRBD1. Germline V lookup: CDR1 SGHDT, CDR2 YYEEEE. V gave up 4 bases and J gave up 0 bases; unmatched junction bases: 2. The CDR3 sequence is 15 residues long. CDR3 region: CASSGGQGSTDTQYF. CDR3 in DNA: TGTGCCAGCAGCGGGGGACAGGGGAGCACAGATACGCAGTATTTT. Full variable domain (outside the CDR3, taken from reference TRBV5-6 and TRBJ2-3): DAGVTQSPTHLIKTRGQQVTLRCSPKSGHDTVSWYQQALGQGPQFIFQYYEEEERQRGNFPDRFSGHQFPNYSSELNVNALLLGDSALYLCASSGGQGSTDTQYFGPGTRLTVL.

This clone came up once. One end of the junction does not line up with germline, which may come from a read error. V and J are TRBV6-1 and TRBJ2-1, with D unresolved. The CDR3 runs to 12 residues. Germline lookup yields CDR1 MNHNS and CDR2 SASEGT. The CDR3 spells CASSEVAALVLF. CDR3 in DNA: TGTGCCAGCAGTGAGGTGGCAGCACTGGTACTCTTC.

In DNA, the CDR3 is TGCGCCAGCAGCTTGTCGCGGCAGACTGAAAAACTGTTTTTT. Protein: CASSLSRQTEKLFF. The chain has TRBV5-1 and TRBJ1-4; D unresolved. The CDR3 loop spans 14 amino acids. V was clipped by 1 base and J by 7 bases, with 11 bases between them. Germline V gives CDR1 SGHRS, CDR2 YFSETQ.

The rearrangement joins TRBV4-3 to TRBJ2-6; D is unresolved. Germline V CDR1 and CDR2: LGHNA, YSLEER. With 1 base removed from V and 0 bases from J, the gap between germline ends came to 7 bases. The CDR3 covers 16 residues. CDR3 in DNA: TGCGCCAGCAGCCAAGGTCTGATCTCTGGGGCCAACGTCCTGACTTTC. Encoded protein: CASSQGLISGANVLTF.

As to this clone: The same CDR3 also results from other DNA sequences found in this sample. The rearrangement links TRBV28 to TRBJ1-5; D gene unclear. In germline, CDR1 is MDHEN, CDR2 SYDVKM. The ends were cut back, 1 base at V and 2 bases at J, with 6 bases in the middle. This CDR3 region has 14 residues. The CDR3 coding sequence is TGTGCCAGCAGTTTATTGATGGGCAATCAGCCCCAGCATTTT. Encoded protein: CASSLLMGNQPQHF.

This chain joins TRBV19 and TRBJ1-1, with D uncertain. Germline values: CDR1 LNHDA, CDR2 SQIVND (reference sequence). V was pared by 5 bases and J by 7 bases, with 17 bases between. This CDR3 spans 14 amino acids. The CDR3 DNA reads as TGTGCCAGTAGTTCCATTGGGATGGGGAGTGAAGCTTTCTTT. Encoded protein: CASSSIGMGSEAFF.

This chain uses TRBV27 with TRBJ1-5, with 12 positions matching TRBD1. This CDR3 region has 16 residues. Germline values: CDR1 MNHEY, CDR2 SMNVEV (reference sequence). Trimming cost V 0 bases and J 10 bases; bases outside gene matches: 7. CDR3 protein: CASSLSGTGGKDPQHF. Here the CDR3 DNA reads TGTGCCAGCAGTTTATCCGGGACAGGGGGCAAGGACCCCCAGCATTTT.

The chain carries TRBV5-8 and TRBJ2-3; TRBD1 agrees at 8 bases. There are 16 residues in the CDR3. V was clipped by 4 bases and J by 6 bases; unmatched bases: 13. Germline V gene sequence: CDR1 SGHTS, CDR2 YDEGEE. The CDR3 DNA sequence: TGTGCCAGCAGCCCGGACAGGGCCCGGGGCGGGGATACGCAGTATTTT. Its protein is CASSPDRARGGDTQYF.

This clone was picked up one time. Within the sample, other DNA sequences also encode this same CDR3. This chain uses TRBV5-1 with TRBJ2-5; no definite D call. The germline V gene has CDR1 SGHRS and CDR2 YFSETQ. This CDR3 comprises 14 residues. V was trimmed by 0 bases and J by 1 base, leaving 7 bases between them. This CDR3 is CASSLDPGQETQYF. The DNA for the CDR3 is TGCGCCAGCAGCTTGGATCCAGGCCAAGAGACCCAGTACTTC.

The chain is built from TRBV30 and TRBJ2-7, with D unresolved. The CDR3 has 13 amino acids. Germline V gives CDR1 GTSNPN, CDR2 SVGIG (reference sequence). With 4 bases removed from V and 3 bases from J, the gap between germline ends came to 13 bases. CDR3 residues: CAWTSRAFYEQYF. The CDR3 DNA sequence: TGTGCCTGGACCTCGCGTGCATTCTACGAGCAGTACTTC.

For this clone: Other DNA sequences of this sample code for an identical CDR3. This chain links TRBV7-2 with TRBJ1-5; D remains unclear. In germline, CDR1 is SGHTA, CDR2 FQGNSA. V was cut by 1 base and J by 3 bases, with 7 bases left in between. The length of the CDR3 is 14 residues. This CDR3 is CASSLEQANQPQHF. The CDR3 DNA sequence: TGTGCCAGCAGCTTAGAACAAGCCAATCAGCCCCAGCATTTT. The full variable domain, with the rest looked up from reference TRBV7-2 and TRBJ1-5, is GAGVSQSPSNKVTEKGKDVELRCDPISGHTALYWYRQSLGQGLEFLIYFQGNSAPDKSGLPSDRFSAERTGGSVSTLTIQRTQQEDSAVYLCASSLEQANQPQHFGDGTRLSIL.

This chain links TRBV6-6 with TRBJ1-2; a possible D gene is TRBD1 (6 bases). Trimming pared 0 bases from V and 6 bases from J, leaving 14 bases between. Germline CDR1 MNHNY, CDR2 SVGAGI (reference sequence). The CDR3 extends over 15 amino acids. CDR3 sequence: CASSYSNRGADGYTF. In DNA, the CDR3 is TGTGCCAGCAGTTACTCCAATCGGGGGGCGGATGGCTACACCTTC.

J is TRBJ1-3 and V is TRBV15, with TRBD1 identical over 7 bases. The CDR3 runs to 20 residues. Germline CDR1 reads LNHNV; CDR2 reads YYDKDF (reference sequence). V was clipped by 5 bases and J by 2 bases; unmatched bases: 21. CDR3 protein: CATSRNHQSLRTGAGNTIYF. Written as DNA, the CDR3 is TGTGCCACCAGCCGTAACCATCAGAGTTTACGAACAGGGGCTGGAAACACCATATATTTT.

V is TRBV5-6 and J is TRBJ2-1, with D unresolved. In germline, CDR1 is SGHDT, CDR2 YYEEEE. V lost 0 bases to trimming and J lost 3 bases, with 13 bases between them. The CDR3 totals 16 residues. The CDR3 coding sequence is TGTGCCAGCAGCTTGGAAGGACGGATGATCTACAATGAGCAGTTCTTC. Protein sequence: CASSLEGRMIYNEQFF.

The chain combines TRBV7-2 with TRBJ2-1; 9 bases are shared with TRBD2. Germline lookup yields CDR1 SGHTA and CDR2 FQGNSA. The CDR3 length is 15 residues. The V segment lost 3 bases and the J segment 9 bases; nucleotides outside the gene matches: 9. The CDR3 DNA follows: TGTGCCAGCAGCTTGGGTGCGGGAGGGCCAAGTGAGCAGTTCTTC. Its translation: CASSLGAGGPSEQFF. Full variable domain (missing parts from reference TRBV7-2 and TRBJ2-1): GAGVSQSPSNKVTEKGKDVELRCDPISGHTALYWYRQSLGQGLEFLIYFQGNSAPDKSGLPSDRFSAERTGGSVSTLTIQRTQQEDSAVYLCASSLGAGGPSEQFFGPGTRLTVL.

The rearrangement uses TRBV30 and TRBJ1-4; 7 bases align to TRBD1. The V segment lost 2 bases and the J segment 9 bases; nucleotides outside the gene matches: 12. CDR1 and CDR2 from the germline V gene are GTSNPN and SVGIG (reference sequence). The length of the CDR3 is 15 residues. CDR3 DNA: TGTGCCTGGAGTACTGGTCAGGGGGGAACAAAAAAACTGTTTTTT. This translates into CAWSTGQGGTKKLFF.

The V gene is TRBV4-3, the J gene TRBJ2-3; 9 bases fit TRBD1. There are 15 residues in the CDR3. V gave up 2 bases and J gave up 4 bases; unmatched junction bases: 4. Per the germline V gene, CDR1 is LGHNA and CDR2 is YSLEER. The CDR3 reads CASSQRGQGSDTQYF. CDR3 nucleotides: TGCGCCAGCAGCCAAAGGGGACAGGGCTCAGATACGCAGTATTTT.

V and J are TRBV6-1 and TRBJ1-5; maybe TRBD1 (5 bases). This CDR3 spans 16 amino acids. Looked up from germline, CDR1 is MNHNS and CDR2 is SASEGT. Trimming cost V 4 bases and J 0 bases, with 13 bases left between them. As DNA, the CDR3 is TGTGCCAGCAGTGTCCGTGACAGATATAGCAATCAGCCCCAGCATTTT. Amino acid sequence: CASSVRDRYSNQPQHF.

CDR3 loop: CAIEPMNTEAFF. The CDR3 DNA reads as TGTGCCATCGAACCGATGAACACTGAAGCTTTCTTT. The chain uses TRBV10-3 and TRBJ1-1; the D is unclear. Germline V lookup: CDR1 ENHRY, CDR2 SYGVKD. Trimming removed 8 bases at V and 0 bases at J, with 7 bases between. This CDR3 has 12 residues.

The genes are TRBV10-3 and TRBJ2-2; TRBD2 matches at 10 bases. Germline V gives CDR1 ENHRY, CDR2 SYGVKD. The CDR3 is made up of 14 amino acids. V lost 8 bases, J lost 6 bases, and 6 bases stayed unmatched. The chain's CDR3 is CAIGSSGSAGELFF. The CDR3 bases are TGTGCCATCGGCTCTAGCGGGAGTGCCGGGGAGCTGTTTTTT.

The V call is TRBV7-3, the J call TRBJ2-1, with 9 bases that match TRBD2. V lost 0 bases, J lost 7 bases, and 4 bases stayed unmatched. This CDR3 comprises 15 residues. CDR1 and CDR2 from the germline V gene are SGHTA and FQGTGA. CDR3 residues: CASSLTREGLNEQFF. The CDR3 DNA reads TGTGCCAGCAGCTTAACGCGGGAGGGCCTGAATGAGCAGTTCTTC. The entire variable domain, with the rest obtained from reference TRBV7-3 and TRBJ2-1, is as follows: GAGVSQTPSNKVTEKGKYVELRCDPISGHTALYWYRQSLGQGPEFLIYFQGTGAADDSGLPNDRFFAVRPEGSVSTLKIQRTERGDSAVYLCASSLTREGLNEQFFGPGTRLTVL.

This clone is a singleton in its sample. V is TRBV29-1 and J is TRBJ2-1, with 15 bases fitting TRBD2. The V gene's germline CDR1 is SQVTM and CDR2 ANQGSEA. V lost 8 bases, J lost 8 bases, and 10 bases stayed unmatched. This CDR3 has 15 residues. The CDR3 DNA follows: TGCAGCCTCCTTGGGGGACTAGCGGGAGGACATGAGCAGTTCTTC. This gives the protein CSLLGGLAGGHEQFF.

This chain links TRBV28 with TRBJ2-1, with TRBD2 matching 9 bases. The CDR3 consists of 14 residues. In germline, CDR1 is MDHEN, CDR2 SYDVKM. V dropped 6 bases and J dropped 4; count of bases not matched to a gene: 4. Written as DNA, the CDR3 is TGTGCCAGCAGCCCGACTAGCGGTTACAATGAGCAGTTCTTC. Its translation is CASSPTSGYNEQFF.

This chain uses TRBV5-4 with TRBJ2-3; TRBD2 aligns across 9 bases. The CDR3 contains 15 residues. Germline CDR1 and CDR2: SGHNT and YYREEE (reference sequence). The J segment lost 5 bases and the V segment lost 2 bases, leaving 6 bases of the junction unmatched. CDR3 nucleotide sequence: TGTGCCAGCAGCTTAAGCGGGAGGCAAGGAGATACGCAGTATTTT. As protein: CASSLSGRQGDTQYF.

The chain employs TRBV27 and TRBJ2-7, with 9 bases fitting TRBD1. The germline V gene has CDR1 MNHEY and CDR2 SMNVEV (reference sequence). This CDR3 comprises 13 residues. The ends lost 6 bases at V and 2 bases at J; junction bases unmatched: 2. The CDR3 bases are TGTGCCAGCAGCCGACAGGGGGCCTACGAGCAGTACTTC. Translating it yields CASSRQGAYEQYF.

This chain links TRBV5-1 with TRBJ2-1, with D perhaps matching TRBD2 (6 bases). V was trimmed by 6 bases and J by 5 bases, leaving 15 bases between them. The CDR3 totals 14 residues. CDR1 and CDR2 (germline): SGHRS, YFSETQ. CDR3 residues: CASNSGPHNNEQFF. Written as DNA, the CDR3 is TGCGCCAGCAACAGCGGGCCCCATAACAATGAGCAGTTCTTC. Drawing the rest from reference TRBV5-1 and TRBJ2-1, the complete variable domain is KAGVTQTPRYLIKTRGQQVTLSCSPISGHRSVSWYQQTPGQGLQFLFEYFSETQRNKGNFPGRFSGRQFSNSRSEMNVSTLELGDSALYLCASNSGPHNNEQFFGPGTRLTVL.

The rearrangement links TRBV11-2 to TRBJ2-7; tentatively, D is TRBD2 (5 bases). From germline, CDR1 is SGHAT and CDR2 FQNNGV. This CDR3 is built from 14 residues. V was pared by 2 bases and J by 2 bases, with 10 bases between. The CDR3 sequence: CASSLSGTTYEQYF. The CDR3 DNA follows: TGTGCCAGCAGCTTATCGGGAACGACCTACGAGCAGTACTTC.